This TCR beta chain was retrieved from a study of cytomegalovirus exposure and HLA in healthy donors. Broader study findings: Fewer N-insertions (relative to the approximately 700-donor mean) were reportedly seen in an Asian-associated ancestry cluster in a later analysis. Upon later analysis, HLA-associated TCR beta chains proved more clonally expanded than other, equally common chains.

The CDR3 sequence is 14 residues long. V was clipped by 0 bases and J by 7 bases; unmatched bases: 5. Germline V gene data show CDR1 as LGHNA and CDR2 as YNFKEQ. Of note for this clone: Its specificity is unknown.

It was with 60 Vbeta and 13 Jbeta primers that the PCR ran. Measured with immunoSEQ multiplex PCR; TCRdb has only the in-frame clones, and not every one. Of 150,000 to 200,000 clones detected, nearly 80% appear once; the ten largest clones hold 11% to 15%. This rearrangement joins TRBV4-2 to TRBJ2-7, with TRBD1 matching 8 bases. This clonotype was obtained from a man aged 45-65 years in good health and CMV-seropositive. Sample: PBMCs. In nucleotides, the CDR3 is TGTGCCAGCAGCCAAGACAGGGGGCCGGGAGAGCAGTACTTC. Its translation is CASSQDRGPGEQYF.